One sample yielded the 10 T cell receptor beta chains listed below, sequenced in a study of cytomegalovirus exposure and HLA in healthy donors. PCR used 60 Vbeta primers and 13 Jbeta primers. Assay: immunoSEQ multiplex PCR; the TCRdb copy retains only in-frame clones and omits some. The sample comprises about 130,000 clones, about four fifths of which are singletons, and about 3.9% rests with the top ten. Sequencing input: PBMCs. These receptors originate from a woman in her 40s in good health and CMV-seropositive.

V is TRBV2 and J is TRBJ1-6, with TRBD1 as a possible D gene (5 bases). V lost 3 bases and J 1 base, leaving 10 bases between the germline ends. CDR3 length: 16 residues. The germline gives CDR1 SNHLY, CDR2 FYNNEI. CDR3 region: CASSDPGSSYNSPLHF. CDR3 in DNA: TGTGCCAGCAGTGATCCAGGGTCGTCCTATAATTCACCCCTCCACTTT.

This clone appeared a few times. V and J are TRBV27 and TRBJ2-5, with 7 bases identical to TRBD1. There are 14 residues in the CDR3. Germline values: CDR1 MNHEY, CDR2 SMNVEV (reference sequence). The junction had 7 bases not matched to a gene; V was cut back by 6 bases and J by 3 bases. The CDR3 DNA is TGTGCCAGCAGCTCATACGGGACAGAAGAGACCCAGTACTTC. Translated, it gives CASSSYGTEETQYF.

V usage is TRBV28 and J usage is TRBJ2-7; D gene unclear. Germline CDR1 and CDR2: MDHEN and SYDVKM. CDR3 length equals 16 residues. The ends were cut back, 4 bases at V and 2 bases at J, with 18 bases in the middle. The chain's CDR3 is CASSSPPDQVPYEQYF. CDR3 in DNA: TGTGCCAGCAGTTCCCCTCCGGATCAGGTACCCTACGAGCAGTACTTC.

The chain joins TRBV6-6 to TRBJ2-1, with no clear D. This CDR3 spans 15 amino acids. V lost 0 bases and J 7 bases, leaving 13 bases between the germline ends. Germline V gene lookup returns CDR1 MNHNY and CDR2 SVGAGI (reference sequence). For the CDR3, the DNA is TGTGCCAGCAGTTACTCAATCTCTCGCGTTAATGAGCAGTTCTTC. It specifies CASSYSISRVNEQFF.

The genes are TRBV11-2 and TRBJ1-2; TRBD1 might be the D (6 bases). Trimming left V 5 bases short and J 4 bases short, with 20 bases between. This CDR3 has 16 amino acids. Per the germline V gene, CDR1 is SGHAT and CDR2 is FQNNGV. The CDR3 loop is CASSPSGRGHSYGYTF. The CDR3, as DNA: TGTGCCAGCAGCCCGAGCGGGCGGGGGCACAGCTATGGCTACACCTTC.

The table lists this clone with a count of one. The gene calls are TRBV27 and TRBJ2-1, with 9 nucleotides matching TRBD2. V trimming: 3 bases; J trimming: 9 bases; junction bases outside the gene matches: 9. CDR3 length: 15 amino acids. From germline, CDR1 is MNHEY and CDR2 SMNVEV (reference sequence). CDR3 amino acids: CASSLGIAGAREQFF. CDR3 in DNA: TGTGCCAGCAGTTTGGGGATAGCGGGAGCACGTGAGCAGTTCTTC.

CDR3 in amino acids: CASSLGSGYEQYF. CDR3 nucleotide sequence: TGTGCCAGCAGCTTAGGTTCGGGCTACGAGCAGTACTTC. This rearrangement joins TRBV11-3 to TRBJ2-7; D uncertain. The CDR3 runs to 13 residues. The V end was cut by 1 base, the J end by 3 bases, with 7 bases between. CDR1 and CDR2 (germline): SGHNT, YENEEA.

The chain recombines TRBV5-4 with TRBJ2-2; TRBD2 agrees at 10 bases. V gave up 4 bases and J gave up 3 bases; unmatched junction bases: 9. The CDR3 consists of 17 residues. In germline, CDR1 is SGHNT, CDR2 YYREEE (reference sequence). The CDR3 nucleotides read TGTGCCAGCAGCCGCAAAGCTAGCGGGAGTGACACCGGGGAGCTGTTTTTT. Protein sequence: CASSRKASGSDTGELFF. The entire variable domain, with the rest obtained from reference TRBV5-4 and TRBJ2-2, is as follows: ETGVTQSPTHLIKTRGQQVTLRCSSQSGHNTVSWYQQALGQGPQFIFQYYREEENGRGNFPPRFSGLQFPNYSSELNVNALELDDSALYLCASSRKASGSDTGELFFGEGSRLTVL.

The rearrangement joins TRBV11-2 to TRBJ2-5; D gene ambiguous. Germline CDR1 is SGHAT and CDR2 is FQNNGV. The CDR3 has 13 residues. V lost 5 bases and J lost 2, with 9 bases in between. CDR3 sequence reads: CASSPRLQETQYF. The CDR3 DNA reads TGTGCCAGCAGCCCTCGACTGCAAGAGACCCAGTACTTC.

The chain employs TRBV6-5 and TRBJ2-1; 9 bases agree with TRBD2. The CDR3 has 12 residues. Looked up from germline, CDR1 is MNHEY and CDR2 is SVGAGI. With 5 bases clipped from V and 9 bases from J, the junction kept 2 bases outside the gene matches. The CDR3 DNA is TGTGCCAGCAGTAATAGCGGGAGTGAGCAGTTCTTC. Protein product: CASSNSGSEQFF.